This TCR beta chain came from a study of blood T cell repertoires in COVID-19. CDR1 is SGHRS, CDR2 YFSETQ, per germline. V was pared by 0 bases and J by 0 bases, with 7 bases between. This CDR3 has 15 amino acids. This table comes from immunoSEQ multiplex PCR, and its TCRdb copy is limited to in-frame clones, with some not included. The sample includes 150,000 to 200,000 clones, approximately 73% of them seen just once. The chain joins TRBV5-1 to TRBJ1-5, with TRBD1 as a possible D gene (5 bases). This clonotype was sampled from a woman in her fifties or sixties with acute COVID-19. The material sequenced was PBMCs or T cells enriched from blood (not recorded which). CDR3 DNA sequence: TGCGCCAGCAGCTTGGGGACAACTAGCAATCAGCCCCAGCATTTT. Its protein product is CASSLGTTSNQPQHF.